The TCR beta chain under discussion was sequenced for a study of tumor and adjacent non-tumor tissue in lung cancer. In the study overall: The patients, some ten men and several women, were about 31 to 76 with stage I to III disease. The study's findings and limits: Top 100 clones took a larger repertoire share in normal lung. Compared with tumor, normal lung showed significantly lower TCR diversity.

Germline lookup yields CDR1 SGHRS and CDR2 YFSETQ. The CDR3 covers 14 residues. RNA was extracted from bulk tissue without any cell sorting. This non-tumor lung sample came from over 3 cm beyond the tumor edge. About this clonotype itself: Its target is unknown. A much larger clone differs by one base, so this may be a read error.

Three rounds of nested PCR, following a modified ARM-PCR protocol, produced the TCRbeta library. MiXCR, run by TCRdb on the multiplex PCR reads, gives a single entry per CDR3 protein. Among 52,000 or so distinct CDR3 sequences listed, around three quarters were seen once. The source material was distant non-tumor lung tissue. The clonotype originates from a woman in her fifties or sixties with non-small cell lung cancer. The chain has TRBV5-1 and TRBJ2-7; TRBD1 or TRBD2 may be the D gene (6 bases each). The CDR3 is CASSLDGGSYGQYF. The CDR3 region has the DNA TGCGCCAGCAGCTTGGACGGGGGCTCCTACGGGCAGTACTTC.